This T cell receptor beta chain was recorded in a study of CD8 T cells in ankylosing spondylitis. General study points: Some of these motif variants have turned up before, in reports on reactive arthritis synovial fluid and blood. Blood from ankylosing spondylitis patients appeared to carry a characteristic roughly 8-variant TCR beta motif.

Libraries for TCR beta were made by quantitative 5'-RACE with molecular barcodes. TCRdb reprocessed the 5' RACE reads via MiXCR and lists one record per CDR3 protein. Of 800,000 to 900,000 distinct CDR3 sequences in the sample, roughly 12% were seen once. The V gene lost 6 bases and the J gene lost 2 bases, with 14 bases spanning the gap. The CDR3 is 13 amino acids. The germline V gene encodes CDR1 DFQATT and CDR2 SNEGSKA (reference sequence). This clonotype was seen at least ten times. Its antigen remains unknown. The source is a male donor with ankylosing spondylitis. The chain recombines TRBV20-1 with TRBJ2-7; a possible D gene is TRBD1 (6 bases). The sample comprised blood, either unsorted or a sorted T cell fraction (not recorded which). The CDR3 DNA follows: TGCAGTGCCGAGGACAGAAGGGCCTACGAGCAGTACTTC. Amino acid sequence: CSAEDRRAYEQYF.